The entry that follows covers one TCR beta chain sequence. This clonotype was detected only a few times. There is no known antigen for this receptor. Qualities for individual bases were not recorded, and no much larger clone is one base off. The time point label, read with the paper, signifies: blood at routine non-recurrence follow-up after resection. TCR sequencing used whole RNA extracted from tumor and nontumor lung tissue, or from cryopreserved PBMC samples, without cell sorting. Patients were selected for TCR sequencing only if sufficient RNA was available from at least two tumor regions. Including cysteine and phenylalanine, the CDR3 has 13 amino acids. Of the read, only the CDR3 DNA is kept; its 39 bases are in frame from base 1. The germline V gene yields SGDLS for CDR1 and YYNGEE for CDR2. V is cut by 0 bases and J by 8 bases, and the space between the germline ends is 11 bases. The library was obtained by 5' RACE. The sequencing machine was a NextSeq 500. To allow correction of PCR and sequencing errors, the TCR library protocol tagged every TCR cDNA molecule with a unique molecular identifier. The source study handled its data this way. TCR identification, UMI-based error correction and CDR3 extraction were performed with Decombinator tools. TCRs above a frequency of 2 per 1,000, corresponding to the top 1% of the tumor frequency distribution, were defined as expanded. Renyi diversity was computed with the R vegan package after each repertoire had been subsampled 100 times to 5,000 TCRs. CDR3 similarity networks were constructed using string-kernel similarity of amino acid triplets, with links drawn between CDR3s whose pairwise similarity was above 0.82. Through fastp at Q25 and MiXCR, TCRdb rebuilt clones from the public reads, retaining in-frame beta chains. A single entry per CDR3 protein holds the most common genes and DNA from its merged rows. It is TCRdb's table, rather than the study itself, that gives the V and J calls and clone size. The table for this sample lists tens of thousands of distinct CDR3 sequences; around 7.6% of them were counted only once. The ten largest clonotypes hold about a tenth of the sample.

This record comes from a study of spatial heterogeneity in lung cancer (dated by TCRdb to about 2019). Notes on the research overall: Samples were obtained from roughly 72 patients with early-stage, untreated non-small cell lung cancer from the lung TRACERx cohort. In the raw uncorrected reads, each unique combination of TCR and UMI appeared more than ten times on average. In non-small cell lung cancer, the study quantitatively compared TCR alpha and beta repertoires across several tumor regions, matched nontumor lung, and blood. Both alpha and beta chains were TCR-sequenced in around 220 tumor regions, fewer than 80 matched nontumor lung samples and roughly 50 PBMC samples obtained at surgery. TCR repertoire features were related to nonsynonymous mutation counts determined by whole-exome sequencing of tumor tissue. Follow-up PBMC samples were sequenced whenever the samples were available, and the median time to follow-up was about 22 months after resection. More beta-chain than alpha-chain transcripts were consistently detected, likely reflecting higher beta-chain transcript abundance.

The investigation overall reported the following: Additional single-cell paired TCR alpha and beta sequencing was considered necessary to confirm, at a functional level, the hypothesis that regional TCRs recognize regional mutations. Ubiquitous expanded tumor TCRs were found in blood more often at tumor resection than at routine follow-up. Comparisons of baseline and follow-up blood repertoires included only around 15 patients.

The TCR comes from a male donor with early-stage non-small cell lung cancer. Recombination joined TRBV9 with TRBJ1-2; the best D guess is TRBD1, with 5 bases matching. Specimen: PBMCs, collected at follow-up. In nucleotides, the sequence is TGTGCCAGCAGCGTAGACAGGTCCTACGGCTACACCTTC. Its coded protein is CASSVDRSYGYTF.